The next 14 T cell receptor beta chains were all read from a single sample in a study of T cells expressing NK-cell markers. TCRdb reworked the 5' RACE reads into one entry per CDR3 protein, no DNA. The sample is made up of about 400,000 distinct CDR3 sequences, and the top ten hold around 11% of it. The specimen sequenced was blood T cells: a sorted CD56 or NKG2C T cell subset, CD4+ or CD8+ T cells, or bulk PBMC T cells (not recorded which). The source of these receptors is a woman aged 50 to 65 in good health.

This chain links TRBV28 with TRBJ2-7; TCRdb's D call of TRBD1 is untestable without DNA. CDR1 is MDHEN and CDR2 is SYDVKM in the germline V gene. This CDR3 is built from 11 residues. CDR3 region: CASSFRGEQYF.

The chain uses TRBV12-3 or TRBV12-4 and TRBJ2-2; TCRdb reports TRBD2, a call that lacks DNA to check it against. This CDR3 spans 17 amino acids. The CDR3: CASSSVTGGETTGELFF.

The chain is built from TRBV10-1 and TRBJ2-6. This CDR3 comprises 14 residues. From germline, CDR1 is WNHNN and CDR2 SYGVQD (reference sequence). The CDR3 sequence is CASSDPLGANVLTF.

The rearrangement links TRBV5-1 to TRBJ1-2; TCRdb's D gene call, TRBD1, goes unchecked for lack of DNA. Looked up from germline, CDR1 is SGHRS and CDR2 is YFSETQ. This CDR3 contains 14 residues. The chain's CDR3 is CASSHLTGSYGYTF.

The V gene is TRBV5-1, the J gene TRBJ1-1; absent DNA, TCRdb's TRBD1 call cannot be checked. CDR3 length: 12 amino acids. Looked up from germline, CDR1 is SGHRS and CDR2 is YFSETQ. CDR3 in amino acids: CAPSAAPSTSFF.

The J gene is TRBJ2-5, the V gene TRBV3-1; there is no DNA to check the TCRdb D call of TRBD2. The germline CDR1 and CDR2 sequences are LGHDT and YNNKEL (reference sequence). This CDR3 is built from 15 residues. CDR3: CASSQQLAGLETQYF.

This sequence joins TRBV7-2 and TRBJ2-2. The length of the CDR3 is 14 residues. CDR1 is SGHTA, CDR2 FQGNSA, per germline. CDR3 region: CASSPLIFTGELFF.

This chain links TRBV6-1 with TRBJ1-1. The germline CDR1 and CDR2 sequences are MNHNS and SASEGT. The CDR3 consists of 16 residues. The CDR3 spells CASSEEVLAMNTEAFF.

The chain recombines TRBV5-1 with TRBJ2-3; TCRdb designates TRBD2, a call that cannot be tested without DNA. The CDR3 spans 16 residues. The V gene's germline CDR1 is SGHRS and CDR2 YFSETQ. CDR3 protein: CASMLYSTRASDTQYF.

The CDR3: CSARVAGERVQYF. The rearrangement uses TRBV20-1 and TRBJ2-7; lacking DNA, the TRBD2 call made by TCRdb goes unchecked. The CDR3 is 13 residues long. Germline V gene data show CDR1 as DFQATT and CDR2 as SNEGSKA (reference sequence).

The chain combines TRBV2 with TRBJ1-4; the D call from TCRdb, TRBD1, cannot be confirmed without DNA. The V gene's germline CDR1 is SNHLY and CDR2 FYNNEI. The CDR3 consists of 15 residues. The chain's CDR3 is CASKPDRTSNEKLFF.

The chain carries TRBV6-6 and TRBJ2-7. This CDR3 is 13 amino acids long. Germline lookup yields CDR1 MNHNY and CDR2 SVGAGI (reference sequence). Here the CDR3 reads CASSPQDSYEQYF.

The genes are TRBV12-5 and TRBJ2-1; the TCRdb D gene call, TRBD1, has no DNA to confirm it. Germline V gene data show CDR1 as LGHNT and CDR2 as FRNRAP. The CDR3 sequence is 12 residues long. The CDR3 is CASGLHRDEQFF.

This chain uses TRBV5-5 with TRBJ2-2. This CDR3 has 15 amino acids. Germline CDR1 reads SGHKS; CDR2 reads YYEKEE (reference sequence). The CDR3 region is CASSLGLSGTGELFF.